Listed below are T cell receptor beta chains from one sample, sequenced in a study of cytomegalovirus exposure and HLA in healthy donors. TCRdb's table, derived via immunoSEQ multiplex PCR, lists solely in-frame clones and lacks some. The repertoire includes around 200,000 clones, 80% to 85% of them detected once, and less than 7% sits in the top ten. Sequencing was done on a sample of PBMCs. Receptor source: a man aged 35 to 55 in good health and CMV-seropositive. Both conserved end residues are part of each CDR3. Fields, in order: D gene, J gene, clone size, V gene, CDR3 protein, CDR3 DNA. A D gene is named only where the DNA matches it firmly. Part of the rows lack a size; the others show once, few, many or a class for expanded clones.

TRBD1,TRBJ1-5,NA,TRBV28,CANSDRVYQPQHF,TGTGCCAACTCAGACAGGGTCTATCAGCCCCAGCATTTT
TRBD1,TRBJ2-7,NA,TRBV7-3,CASSRGQGAYEQYF,TGTGCCAGCAGCCGGGGACAGGGAGCCTACGAGCAGTACTTC
NA,TRBJ2-7,few,TRBV19,CASSIVHLTYEQYF,TGTGCCAGTAGTATAGTTCATCTTACCTACGAGCAGTACTTC
TRBD1,TRBJ1-2,once,TRBV5-6,CASSTGQGQGYTF,TGTGCCAGCAGCACAGGACAGGGTCAGGGCTACACCTTC
NA,TRBJ1-1,NA,TRBV9,CASTKAGRRKLNTEAFF,TGTGCCAGCACCAAGGCGGGTCGGCGAAAATTGAACACTGAAGCTTTCTTT
TRBD1,TRBJ1-5,NA,TRBV6-5,CASRQTGGNQPQHF,TGTGCCAGCAGACAGACAGGGGGCAATCAGCCCCAGCATTTT
TRBD1,TRBJ1-2,few,TRBV27,CASSLADRGYGYTF,TGTGCCAGCAGTCTGGCGGACAGGGGCTATGGCTACACCTTC
TRBD2,TRBJ2-1,NA,TRBV6-5,CASTLAGGTDEQFF,TGTGCCAGCACCTTAGCGGGGGGGACCGATGAGCAGTTCTTC
TRBD2,TRBJ2-1,NA,TRBV5-1,CASSAPTSGDSYNEQFF,TGCGCCAGCAGCGCACCGACTAGCGGGGACTCCTACAATGAGCAGTTCTTC
NA,TRBJ2-7,NA,TRBV7-2,CASSRGTDSYEQYF,TGTGCCAGCAGCCGCGGGACAGACTCCTACGAGCAGTACTTC
TRBD1,TRBJ2-3,once,TRBV5-1,CASSLAGGRTDTQYF,TGCGCCAGCAGCTTGGCAGGGGGAAGAACAGATACGCAGTATTTT
TRBD1,TRBJ1-2,NA,TRBV19,CASSDPGTGSYGYTF,TGTGCCAGTAGTGACCCCGGGACAGGGTCCTATGGCTACACCTTC
TRBD2,TRBJ2-1,NA,TRBV6-1,CASGARAGSYNEQFF,TGTGCCAGCGGAGCCAGAGCGGGGTCCTACAATGAGCAGTTCTTC
TRBD1,TRBJ1-4,NA,TRBV28,CASSSSGQLNEKLFF,TGTGCCAGCAGTTCCTCGGGACAGTTAAATGAAAAACTGTTTTTT
NA,TRBJ2-7,NA,TRBV5-4,CASRGRGSSYEQYF,TGTGCCAGCAGGGGACGGGGGAGCTCCTACGAGCAGTACTTC
TRBD2,TRBJ2-3,NA,TRBV6-4,CASSASGGADTQYF,TGTGCCAGCAGTGCTAGCGGGGGGGCAGATACGCAGTATTTT
TRBD1,TRBJ2-7,once,TRBV19,CASSIGTGSPYEQYF,TGTGCCAGTAGTATAGGGACAGGGAGCCCCTACGAGCAGTACTTC
NA,TRBJ1-2,NA,TRBV4-3,CASSQEGRGEDGYTF,TGCGCCAGCAGCCAAGAGGGCAGGGGAGAGGATGGCTACACCTTC
NA,TRBJ2-3,NA,TRBV7-9,CASSLAKTRPSDTQYF,TGTGCCAGCAGCTTAGCGAAGACTAGGCCTTCAGATACGCAGTATTTT
TRBD2,TRBJ2-2,NA,TRBV19,CASSSGGATGTGELFF,TGTGCCAGTAGTAGCGGGGGGGCAACGGGTACCGGGGAGCTGTTTTTT
NA,TRBJ1-4,NA,TRBV5-1,CASSPGTLKGDEKLFF,TGCGCCAGCAGCCCAGGGACACTAAAAGGGGATGAAAAACTGTTTTTT
TRBD1,TRBJ2-5,once,TRBV7-9,CASSLGTGIQETQYF,TGTGCCAGCAGCCTGGGGACAGGGATTCAAGAGACCCAGTACTTC
NA,TRBJ1-5,NA,TRBV30,CAPERGRSDQPQHF,TGTGCCCCCGAGCGGGGAAGGTCGGATCAGCCCCAGCATTTT
TRBD2,TRBJ2-7,NA,TRBV4-3,CASSQIYGGEEQYF,TGCGCCAGCAGCCAAATTTACGGGGGGGAAGAGCAGTACTTC
NA,TRBJ1-4,NA,TRBV30,CAWRGLGGLTNEKLFF,TGTGCCTGGAGGGGTTTGGGGGGGCTAACTAATGAAAAACTGTTTTTT
NA,TRBJ1-1,few,TRBV19,CASRGQNTEAFF,TGTGCCAGCAGGGGTCAGAACACTGAAGCTTTCTTT
NA,TRBJ2-3,NA,TRBV12-5,CASGSGTIADTQYF,TGTGCTAGTGGCTCGGGGACAATCGCAGATACGCAGTATTTT
NA,TRBJ1-1,NA,TRBV10-2,CASSAGGVRTEAFF,TGCGCCAGCAGTGCCGGCGGGGTGAGGACTGAAGCTTTCTTT
NA,TRBJ2-2,once,TRBV13,CASTLGGGDTGELFF,TGTGCCAGCACCCTTGGAGGGGGCGACACCGGGGAGCTGTTTTTT
TRBD1,TRBJ2-3,NA,TRBV10-3,CAIRDRAADTQYF,TGTGCCATCCGGGACAGGGCGGCAGATACGCAGTATTTT
TRBD2,TRBJ2-7,NA,TRBV7-8,CASSLGTSSYEQYF,TGTGCCAGCAGCCTCGGGACTAGCAGCTACGAGCAGTACTTC
NA,TRBJ1-2,NA,TRBV7-9,CASSQEVTFYYTF,TGTGCCAGCAGCCAGGAGGTAACGTTTTACTACACCTTC
TRBD1,TRBJ1-2,NA,TRBV19,CATAPDRANYGYTF,TGTGCCACCGCTCCGGACAGGGCTAACTATGGCTACACCTTC
NA,TRBJ2-5,NA,TRBV2,CASTSGVRFETQYF,TGTGCCAGCACTTCGGGGGTTCGCTTTGAGACCCAGTACTTC
NA,TRBJ2-7,NA,TRBV28,CASIPGGDYTYEQYF,TGTGCCAGCATTCCCGGCGGAGATTACACCTACGAGCAGTACTTC